This T cell receptor (beta chain) was obtained from a study of blood T cell repertoires in COVID-19. Across the whole study: PBMCs, B-cell-depleted T cells, or T cells were the source of the cDNA or gDNA that made up the material.

Study members were between 18 and 89 years old and lived in roughly 24 US regions. V trimming: 4 bases; J trimming: 5 bases; junction bases outside the gene matches: 5. The CDR3 has 15 amino acids. Germline assignment: CDR1 SNHLY and CDR2 FYNNEI. The assay was immunoSEQ multiplex PCR, and TCRdb's table has in-frame clones only and misses some. This table holds roughly 250,000 clones, around 87% found once. The chain joins TRBV2 to TRBJ2-1; 10 bases fit TRBD2. This TCR derives from a woman between 35 and 50 years old with acute COVID-19. The sample taken for sequencing was PBMCs or T cells enriched from blood (not recorded which). DNA for the CDR3: TGTGCCAGCAGTGCTGGACTAGCGGAAAACAATGAGCAGTTCTTC. It is translated as CASSAGLAENNEQFF. Based on the CDR3 plus reference TRBV2 and TRBJ2-1, the full variable domain is EPEVTQTPSHQVTQMGQEVILRCVPISNHLYFYWYRQILGQKVEFLVSFYNNEISEKSEIFDDQFSVERPDGSNFTLKIRSTKLEDSAMYFCASSAGLAENNEQFFGPGTRLTVL.